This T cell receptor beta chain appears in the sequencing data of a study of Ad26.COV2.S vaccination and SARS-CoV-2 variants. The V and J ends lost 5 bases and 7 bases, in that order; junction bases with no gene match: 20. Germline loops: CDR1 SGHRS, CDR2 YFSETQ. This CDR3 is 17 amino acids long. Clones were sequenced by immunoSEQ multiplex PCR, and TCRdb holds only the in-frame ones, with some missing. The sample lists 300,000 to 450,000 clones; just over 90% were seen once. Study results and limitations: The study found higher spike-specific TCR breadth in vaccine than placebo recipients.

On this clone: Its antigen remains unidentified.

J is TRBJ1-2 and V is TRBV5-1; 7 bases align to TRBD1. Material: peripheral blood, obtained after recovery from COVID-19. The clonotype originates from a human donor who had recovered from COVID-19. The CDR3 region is CASSITGTALKEGGYTF. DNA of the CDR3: TGCGCCAGCAGTATTACCGGGACAGCCCTCAAAGAGGGTGGCTACACCTTC.